The 31 T cell receptor beta chains listed next were all sequenced from one sample in a study of T-cell reconstitution after alpha-beta-depleted transplantation in children (dated by TCRdb to 2015 to 2016). Library construction relied on PCR. The instrument was an Illumina HiSeq 2500. TCR libraries were prepared with molecular barcoding, using unique molecular identifiers to normalize TCRbeta repertoire quantification. TCRdb reran the public reads through fastp at Q25 and MiXCR, keeping productive beta chains. One record per CDR3 amino acid sequence lists the most common genes and DNA. The sample includes around 920 distinct CDR3 sequences, with less than 70% observed a single time. The ten largest account for around 81% of the sample. Sample time point, as interpreted from the label and publication: day 60 (about 2 months) after transplantation. What this sample's treatment or condition label stands for: allogeneic hematopoietic cell transplantation with graft depleted of TCRalphabeta T cells and CD19 B cells.

The starting material was PBMCs, mostly from graft donor cells, obtained 60 days after TCRalphabeta/CD19-depleted stem cell transplant. The receptor source for this set is a male patient aged 2 to 10 who had a stem cell transplant for acute lymphoblastic leukemia, so the T cells may come from the graft donor.

This clonotype was recorded many times. CDR3 in DNA: TGTGCCAGCAGCCCGCTCGGGGGGGGCACTGAAGCTTTCTTT. Translated, it gives CASSPLGGGTEAFF. The V call is TRBV7-2, the J call TRBJ1-1; maybe TRBD1 (5 bases). There are 14 residues in the CDR3. Germline CDR1 is SGHTA and CDR2 is FQGNSA. V was clipped by 5 bases and J by 4 bases, with 14 bases between them.

The chain uses TRBV20-1 and TRBJ1-1, with 9 bases lining up with TRBD1. The CDR3 is 13 residues long. V was pared by 4 bases and J by 4 bases, with 4 bases of the junction left unmatched. CDR1 and CDR2 (germline): DFQATT, SNEGSKA (reference sequence). The CDR3 nucleotides are TGCAGTGCTACACAGGGGGCGAGCACTGAAGCTTTCTTT. It yields the protein CSATQGASTEAFF.

The chain uses TRBV29-1 and TRBJ2-5, with D possibly being TRBD1 (6 bases). The CDR3 has 13 residues. Germline CDR1 is SQVTM and CDR2 is ANQGSEA. The V gene lost 3 bases and the J gene lost 2 bases, with 10 bases spanning the gap. CDR3 in DNA: TGCAGCGTTGACCCGACAGGACAAGAGACCCAGTACTTC. Its protein product is CSVDPTGQETQYF.

The rearrangement joins TRBV4-2 to TRBJ2-2, with D uncertain. Germline CDR1 LGHNA, CDR2 YNFKEQ. V lost 10 bases to trimming and J lost 9 bases, with 21 bases between them. The CDR3 runs 14 residues. The CDR3: CAMGPGLLCWELFF. The CDR3 DNA sequence: TGTGCCATGGGCCCCGGGCTCCTCTGCTGGGAGCTGTTTTTT.

This clonotype has a count of ten or more. The chain has TRBV6-1 and TRBJ2-5; 10 positions agree with TRBD1. Trimming took 5 bases from V and 1 from J; bases not matched to a gene: 4. Germline V gene sequence: CDR1 MNHNS, CDR2 SASEGT. This CDR3 is built from 15 residues. CDR3 in DNA: TGTGCCAGCAGTACCCGGGACAGGGGCCAAGAGACCCAGTACTTC. Translation: CASSTRDRGQETQYF.

This clonotype was found once. The V call is TRBV28, the J call TRBJ1-1; D unresolved. CDR3 length equals 12 residues. Germline V gives CDR1 MDHEN, CDR2 SYDVKM. V was cut by 2 bases and J by 7 bases, with 8 bases left in between. As DNA, the CDR3 is TGTGCCAGCAGTTTAACCGGGTTTGAAGCTTTCTTT. Its protein product is CASSLTGFEAFF.

V is TRBV3-1 and J is TRBJ2-1; 8 nucleotides agree with TRBD1. Per the germline V gene, CDR1 is LGHDT and CDR2 is YNNKEL (reference sequence). The CDR3 sequence is 17 residues long. Trimming removed 11 bases from V and 4 bases from J; junction bases left unmatched: 19. CDR3 bases: TGTGCCTGCTCCAAGCAGGTGGGGACAGGAATTTACAATGAGCAGTTCTTC. Translating gives CACSKQVGTGIYNEQFF.

At least ten counts were recorded for this clonotype. The chain's CDR3 is CSAQGGRAGSTGELFF. For the CDR3, the DNA is TGCAGTGCGCAGGGGGGAAGGGCAGGGTCCACCGGGGAGCTGTTTTTT. The chain carries TRBV20-1 and TRBJ2-2, with a weak D call TRBD1 (7 bases). The CDR3 is 16 residues long. The ends were cut back, 6 bases at V and 4 bases at J, with 21 bases in the middle. The germline V gene encodes CDR1 DFQATT and CDR2 SNEGSKA (reference sequence).

J is TRBJ1-2 and V is TRBV20-1, with no clear D. V was pared by 0 bases and J by 7 bases, with 12 bases between. The germline V gene encodes CDR1 DFQATT and CDR2 SNEGSKA (reference sequence). This CDR3 has 13 residues. CDR3 residues: CSAREDTAGGYTF. CDR3 nucleotides: TGCAGTGCTAGAGAAGACACAGCCGGTGGCTACACCTTC.

This clonotype appeared once. V is TRBV30 and J is TRBJ2-5, with 9 bases lining up with TRBD2. The length of the CDR3 is 15 residues. V shed 3 bases and J 2 bases; nucleotides not matched to a gene: 7. The germline V gene encodes CDR1 GTSNPN and CDR2 SVGIG (reference sequence). The CDR3 sequence: CAWSTGLAPQETQYF. The CDR3 DNA follows: TGTGCCTGGAGCACGGGACTAGCTCCTCAAGAGACCCAGTACTTC.

V usage is TRBV4-2 and J usage is TRBJ2-3; D is tentatively TRBD1 or TRBD2 (6 bases each). CDR1 LGHNA and CDR2 YNFKEQ come from the germline V gene. Deletions cut 4 bases from V and 2 bases from J, with 22 bases between. The CDR3 has 18 amino acids. In nucleotides, the CDR3 is TGTGCCAGCAGCCCAGGGGTGGAGGGGCCACGACTCACAGATACGCAGTATTTT. This encodes CASSPGVEGPRLTDTQYF.

The J gene is TRBJ2-7, the V gene TRBV5-1; tentatively, D is TRBD2 (6 bases). CDR3 length: 15 residues. Trimming stripped 3 bases from V and 3 bases from J, with 16 bases between. The germline CDR1 and CDR2 sequences are SGHRS and YFSETQ. CDR3 sequence: CASSSLAEPGYEQYF. CDR3 nucleotide sequence: TGCGCCAGCAGCTCTTTAGCGGAACCGGGCTACGAGCAGTACTTC.

There are many counts of this clonotype. No DNA is shown, since the ends of the CDR3 on it are uncertain; the CDR3 is the one TCRdb lists. The CDR3 is CASSLPGLASTGELFFF. The V gene is TRBV5-6, the J gene TRBJ2-2; no DNA check was done on the table's D call, TRBD2. Germline CDR1 and CDR2: SGHDT and YYEEEE. A total of 17 residues make up the CDR3, ends included.

The rearrangement links TRBV29-1 to TRBJ2-5, with 7 bases that match TRBD2. The CDR3 loop spans 17 amino acids. Germline-derived CDR1 and CDR2 are SQVTM and ANQGSEA. V lost 0 bases to trimming and J lost 7 bases; unmatched junction nucleotides: 17. The CDR3 nucleotides read TGCAGCGTTGAAGATAAGGGCAAGGAGGGGAGGGCGGGGACCCAGTACTTC. Amino acids: CSVEDKGKEGRAGTQYF.

This rearrangement joins TRBV28 to TRBJ1-4; a weak D match, TRBD1 (5 bases). V lost 3 bases and J lost 0, with 14 bases in between. The CDR3 is 17 residues long. The V gene's germline CDR1 is MDHEN and CDR2 SYDVKM. The DNA of the CDR3 is TGTGCCAGCAGTTTTGGGTGGCAGGGAGCAACTAATGAAAAACTGTTTTTT. Amino acids: CASSFGWQGATNEKLFF. The full variable domain, with the rest looked up from reference TRBV28 and TRBJ1-4, is DVKVTQSSRYLVKRTGEKVFLECVQDMDHENMFWYRQDPGLGLRLIYFSYDVKMKEKGDIPEGYSVSREKKERFSLILESASTNQTSMYLCASSFGWQGATNEKLFFGSGTQLSVL.

This rearrangement joins TRBV6-1 to TRBJ2-3; D is ambiguous. With 8 bases removed from V and 1 base from J, the gap between germline ends came to 13 bases. The CDR3 consists of 14 residues. Per the germline V gene, CDR1 is MNHNS and CDR2 is SASEGT. CDR3 nucleotide sequence: TGTGCCAGCGTCTCGACGGAACGCACAGATACGCAGTATTTT. Its translation is CASVSTERTDTQYF.

The chain joins TRBV10-3 to TRBJ2-7; 8 positions agree with TRBD1. Trimming removed 1 base from V and 0 bases from J; junction bases left unmatched: 14. CDR3 size: 19 residues. Germline loops: CDR1 ENHRY, CDR2 SYGVKD. The CDR3 loop is CAISELKTDRDRYSYEQYF. CDR3 sequence (DNA): TGTGCCATCAGTGAGTTAAAGACTGACCGGGACAGGTACTCCTACGAGCAGTACTTC.

V and J are TRBV5-1 and TRBJ2-1; 7 bases agree with TRBD2. Trimming took 3 bases from V and 9 from J; bases not matched to a gene: 12. The germline gives CDR1 SGHRS, CDR2 YFSETQ. The CDR3 is made up of 15 amino acids. CDR3 DNA: TGCGCCAGCAGCTACTCGGGAGGCTCGGGGGGTGAGCAGTTCTTC. Protein product: CASSYSGGSGGEQFF.

V and J are TRBV28 and TRBJ2-7; TRBD2 might be the D (7 bases). The CDR3 covers 15 residues. Trimming took 2 bases from V and 1 from J, leaving 12 bases between them. Germline-derived CDR1 and CDR2 are MDHEN and SYDVKM. The CDR3 spells CASSLRGGGSYEQYF. As DNA, the CDR3 is TGTGCCAGCAGTTTAAGGGGGGGCGGTTCCTACGAGCAGTACTTC.

The chain carries TRBV7-9 and TRBJ2-2; D is unclear. Trimming left V 8 bases short and J 0 bases short, with 7 bases between. The CDR3 runs 13 residues. Looked up from germline, CDR1 is SEHNR and CDR2 is FQNEAQ (reference sequence). The CDR3 region is CASVLPNTGELFF. For the CDR3, the DNA is TGTGCCAGCGTTCTCCCGAACACCGGGGAGCTGTTTTTT.

V is TRBV5-1 and J is TRBJ2-3, with D perhaps being TRBD1 or TRBD2 (5 bases each). The CDR3 is made up of 15 amino acids. The V gene's germline CDR1 is SGHRS and CDR2 YFSETQ. Trimming cost V 2 bases and J 1 base, with 11 bases left between them. DNA of the CDR3: TGCGCCAGCAGCTTTGAGGGGCGCCGCACAGATACGCAGTATTTT. It codes for CASSFEGRRTDTQYF.

This clonotype was seen at least ten times. This chain connects TRBV7-9 to TRBJ2-7; 11 nucleotides match TRBD2. The CDR3 has 14 amino acids. The J segment lost 4 bases and the V segment lost 4 bases, leaving 3 bases of the junction unmatched. Per germline, CDR1 SEHNR and CDR2 FQNEAQ (reference sequence). The CDR3 bases are TGTGCCAGCAGCTACACTAGCGGGAGTTACGAGCAGTACTTC. Translated: CASSYTSGSYEQYF. The whole variable domain, filled in from reference TRBV7-9 and TRBJ2-7, reads DTGVSQNPRHKITKRGQNVTFRCDPISEHNRLYWYRQTLGQGPEFLTYFQNEAQLEKSRLLSDRFSAERPKGSFSTLEIQRTEQGDSAMYLCASSYTSGSYEQYFGPGTRLTVT.

This clonotype was counted ten times or more. V and J are TRBV27 and TRBJ2-2; D unclear. CDR1 is MNHEY, CDR2 SMNVEV, per germline (reference sequence). The V and J ends lost 3 bases and 8 bases respectively, with 22 bases between them. CDR3 length equals 17 residues. The CDR3 region is CASSFWGLGGRGGELFF. The CDR3 nucleotides read TGTGCCAGCAGTTTCTGGGGTCTAGGCGGCAGAGGTGGGGAGCTGTTTTTT.

This clonotype was recorded many times. J is TRBJ2-1 and V is TRBV30; D unclear. With 3 bases removed from V and 4 bases from J, the gap between germline ends came to 10 bases. From germline, CDR1 is GTSNPN and CDR2 SVGIG (reference sequence). CDR3 length equals 13 residues. The chain's CDR3 is CAWRGIGYNEQFF. Here the CDR3 DNA reads TGTGCCTGGAGGGGGATAGGATACAATGAGCAGTTCTTC.

This clonotype was recorded at least ten times. V is TRBV6-5 and J is TRBJ1-1; D ambiguous. The germline CDR1 and CDR2 sequences are MNHEY and SVGAGI. Trimming left V 4 bases short and J 1 base short, with 10 bases between. The CDR3 sequence is 14 residues long. CDR3 sequence reads: CASSWQAGNTEAFF. The CDR3 coding sequence is TGTGCCAGCAGTTGGCAGGCGGGGAACACTGAAGCTTTCTTT.

Sample share makes this clonotype medium-sized. The genes are TRBV19 and TRBJ2-1; TRBD1 agrees at 7 bases. Germline CDR1 LNHDA, CDR2 SQIVND (reference sequence). This CDR3 comprises 15 residues. The ends lost 3 bases at V and 7 bases at J; junction bases unmatched: 9. The CDR3 DNA sequence: TGTGCCAGTAGTATGACAGGGTTTGCTAGAAATGAGCAGTTCTTC. Translation gives CASSMTGFARNEQFF.

V gene TRBV5-5 combines with J gene TRBJ2-6; D is unclear. The CDR3 extends over 15 amino acids. Per the germline V gene, CDR1 is SGHKS and CDR2 is YYEKEE (reference sequence). Trimming took off 2 bases at V and 0 bases at J, with 6 bases between the two ends. Here the CDR3 reads CASSLVGSGANVLTF. The CDR3, as DNA: TGTGCCAGCAGCTTAGTGGGCTCTGGGGCCAACGTCCTGACTTTC. Complete variable domain (other parts from reference TRBV5-5 and TRBJ2-6): DAGVTQSPTHLIKTRGQQVTLRCSPISGHKSVSWYQQVLGQGPQFIFQYYEKEERGRGNFPDRFSARQFPNYSSELNVNALLLGDSALYLCASSLVGSGANVLTFGAGSRLTVL.

The chain uses TRBV27 and TRBJ2-1; tentatively, D is TRBD2 (6 bases). The CDR3 has 17 amino acids. CDR1 is MNHEY and CDR2 is SMNVEV in the germline V gene (reference sequence). With 5 bases removed from V and 0 bases from J, the gap between germline ends came to 17 bases. The CDR3 is CASSQGASVSSYNEQFF. The CDR3 region has the DNA TGTGCCAGCAGTCAAGGGGCTAGCGTTAGCTCCTACAATGAGCAGTTCTTC.

The chain carries TRBV15 and TRBJ1-2; weak D call: TRBD1 (5 bases). Between the trimmed V and J ends, which lost 6 bases and 3 bases, there was a span of 5 bases. Germline V gene data show CDR1 as LNHNV and CDR2 as YYDKDF (reference sequence). CDR3 size: 11 residues. Here the CDR3 reads CATRQDYGYTF. CDR3 in DNA: TGTGCCACCAGACAGGACTATGGCTACACCTTC.

This clonotype came up many times. This chain links TRBV7-2 with TRBJ1-2, with no clear D. CDR1 is SGHTA, CDR2 FQGNSA, per germline. V gave up 4 bases and J gave up 3 bases, with 12 bases separating them. The CDR3 sequence is 14 residues long. The CDR3 sequence is CASSWRGIHYGYTF. As DNA, the CDR3 is TGTGCCAGCAGCTGGCGGGGAATACACTATGGCTACACCTTC. Complete variable domain (other parts from reference TRBV7-2 and TRBJ1-2): GAGVSQSPSNKVTEKGKDVELRCDPISGHTALYWYRQSLGQGLEFLIYFQGNSAPDKSGLPSDRFSAERTGGSVSTLTIQRTQQEDSAVYLCASSWRGIHYGYTFGSGTRLTVV.

This chain connects TRBV18 to TRBJ1-1; 7 bases are a match to TRBD1. The germline V gene encodes CDR1 KGHSH and CDR2 LQKENI. The CDR3 contains 16 residues. V was clipped by 6 bases and J by 0 bases; unmatched bases: 10. In nucleotides, the CDR3 is TGTGCCAGCTCGCCCAGACAGGGTGGCGTGAACACTGAAGCTTTCTTT. Protein: CASSPRQGGVNTEAFF.